This T cell receptor (beta chain) originates from a study of blood T cell repertoires in COVID-19. Trimming stripped 3 bases from V and 3 bases from J, with 12 bases between. This CDR3 is 14 amino acids long. Germline CDR1 reads SGHNT; CDR2 reads YYREEE (reference sequence). Method: immunoSEQ multiplex PCR; TCRdb's copy keeps in-frame clones and lacks some. Here the sample spans more than 35,000 clones, about 88% being singletons. The specimen was peripheral blood. The rearrangement uses TRBV5-4 and TRBJ1-2; TRBD1 is a possible D gene (5 bases). This clonotype originated in a human donor in a cohort sampled during active COVID-19. CDR3 sequence: CASSSPRGDYGYTF. The CDR3 bases are TGTGCCAGCAGCTCCCCCCGGGGGGACTATGGCTACACCTTC. Full variable domain (remainder filled in from reference TRBV5-4 and TRBJ1-2): ETGVTQSPTHLIKTRGQQVTLRCSSQSGHNTVSWYQQALGQGPQFIFQYYREEENGRGNFPPRFSGLQFPNYSSELNVNALELDDSALYLCASSSPRGDYGYTFGSGTRLTVV.